The sequence of this T cell receptor (beta chain) was determined in a study of blood T cell repertoires in COVID-19. Study information: PBMCs, B-cell-depleted T cells, or T cells provided the cDNA or gDNA that made up the material.

The V and J ends lost 8 bases and 2 bases, in that order; junction bases with no gene match: 12. Germline CDR1 WSHSY, CDR2 SAAADI. This CDR3 region has 16 residues. In the authors' workflow: Amplification of reference gene primers was used by the study to estimate nucleated cell counts. Only in-frame clones appear in the TCRdb table, and some are missing; sequencing was by immunoSEQ multiplex PCR. Clonal size and the V and J genes are those of that table, whereas D and trimming came from the DNA. Found here are about 420,000 clones, around nine tenths of them singletons; the top ten hold roughly 0.84%.

What was sequenced was peripheral blood. The rearrangement links TRBV10-2 to TRBJ1-5; 7 bases align to TRBD1. This TCR was sampled from a man in his late teens or twenties with COVID-19, enrolled during active disease. CDR3 protein: CASANTGDPRNQPQHF. The CDR3, as DNA: TGCGCCAGCGCAAATACAGGGGATCCGCGCAATCAGCCCCAGCATTTT.